This T cell receptor (beta chain) was identified in a study of vaccination and CD4 T cells after COVID-19. Whole-study findings and limits: Researchers report that 304 of 307 vaccine-specific clones in convalescent patients proved spike mono-reactive.

Germline V gene lookup returns CDR1 LNHDA and CDR2 SQIVND (reference sequence). V lost 6 bases, J lost 4 bases, and 18 bases lay in between. The CDR3 has 15 residues. This clonotype was seen more than once but under ten times. Its specificity is not known. Treatment defined: approximately 10-day PBMC culture with coronavirus spike peptide pools or control peptides (ViraFEST assay). Cultured CD4+ T cell DNA was sequenced using the Oncomine TCR Beta short-read assay. From cultured CD4+ T cells, genomic DNA was extracted. TCRdb recomputed calls from the PCR reads with MiXCR, one row per CDR3 protein. The sample records about 4,400 distinct CDR3 sequences, roughly a third being singletons.

This chain links TRBV19 with TRBJ1-2; D ambiguous. The input for sequencing was CD4+ T cells from blood, cultured in vitro, taken after SARS-CoV-2 vaccination. This TCR derives from a human donor who had recovered from COVID-19. The CDR3 protein is CASSTRAALGYGYTF. As DNA, the CDR3 is TGTGCCAGTAGCACCCGGGCGGCCCTTGGCTATGGCTACACCTTC.